This TCR beta chain originates from a study of monozygotic twins with inflammatory bowel disease. TCRdb re-called the 5' RACE reads and catalogs CDR3 proteins one per entry, DNA excluded. The sample has approximately 150,000 distinct CDR3 sequences. The length of the CDR3 is 15 residues. From germline, CDR1 is SGHTA and CDR2 FQGNSA. Input material: blood. This chain links TRBV7-2 with TRBJ2-7; TCRdb's D call of TRBD1 is untestable without DNA. The TCR sequence derives from a human donor with ulcerative colitis or Crohn's disease, or a healthy co-twin of an affected twin (not recorded which). The CDR3: CASSNGQASSYEQYF.